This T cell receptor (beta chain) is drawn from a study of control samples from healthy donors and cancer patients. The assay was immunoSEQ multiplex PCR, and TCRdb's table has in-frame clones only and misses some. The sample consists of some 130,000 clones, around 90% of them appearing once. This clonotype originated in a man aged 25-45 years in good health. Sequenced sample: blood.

The CDR3 nucleotides read TGTGCCAGTAGTATAGGTCGGGCTAGCGGGGGATACAATGAGCAGTTCTTC. This codes for CASSIGRASGGYNEQFF. The chain links TRBV19 to TRBJ2-1, with 10 bases matching TRBD2. This CDR3 spans 17 amino acids. Germline CDR1 reads LNHDA; CDR2 reads SQIVND (reference sequence). With 1 base clipped from V and 4 bases from J, the junction kept 7 bases outside the gene matches.